This T cell receptor (beta chain) is from a study of cytomegalovirus exposure and HLA in healthy donors. Whole-study context: Approximately 85 million unique TCRs from HLA-typed donors were held in an early release of data.

The primer mix had 60 Vbeta and 13 Jbeta primers. Measured with immunoSEQ multiplex PCR; TCRdb has only the in-frame clones, and not every one. The table includes 75,000 to 100,000 clones, about 77% detected once. Germline CDR1 GTSNPN, CDR2 SVGIG (reference sequence). Trimming took off 5 bases at V and 4 bases at J, with 12 bases between the two ends. The CDR3 runs 13 residues. The rearrangement joins TRBV30 to TRBJ1-5; D is unresolved. The receptor was isolated from a man aged 35 to 55 in good health and CMV-seronegative. Material: PBMCs. CDR3 in amino acids: CAWGESGNQPQHF. The CDR3 DNA sequence: TGTGCCTGGGGAGAGAGTGGAAATCAGCCCCAGCATTTT.